The sequence of this TCR beta chain was determined in a study of blood T cell repertoires in COVID-19 (dated by TCRdb to 2019 to 2021). Background for the entire study: The collaborator samples originated in the United States, Italy and Spain and spanned the acute and convalescent phases of COVID-19. The material from the prospective study consisted of cDNA or gDNA derived from T cells, B-cell-depleted T cells, or PBMCs. The samples were drawn from two sources: the first 160 participants of the ongoing ImmuneRACE study, and about 1,300 subjects contributed by 6 global collaborators. HLA class I and class II types, where available, came from metadata supplied by the sample provider rather than from assay-based typing. A de-identified subject ID, COVID-19 status, age in years and sex were almost always included in the sample metadata. A freely available public database, intended as a resource for researchers studying the immune response to SARS-CoV-2, is where the repertoires were released. Subjects who had been exposed to COVID-19, were actively infected with it, or had recovered from it provided the deeply sampled blood TCRbeta repertoires that made up the dataset.

From its cysteine to its phenylalanine, the CDR3 spans 13 amino acids. Only CDR3 DNA remains: 39 bases, in frame from the first base. According to the germline V gene (reference sequence), CDR1 reads MNHNY and CDR2 reads SVGAGI. V and J are trimmed by 10 bases and 5 bases, and the gene matches miss 5 bases of the junction. On the study overall, not on this receptor specifically: The quantity of clinical and demographic metadata differed by source and by participant and was supplied without curation.

Collaborating institutions collected whole blood in K2EDTA tubes following their own protocols. Collaborator samples were shipped for TCRbeta analysis as frozen whole blood, isolated PBMCs, or DNA extracted from either sample type. Regarding this clone: Its recognized antigen is unknown. Qualities for individual bases were not recorded, and no much larger clone is one base off.

TCRbeta CDR3 regions were amplified from genomic DNA by means of the immunoSEQ Assay, a bias-controlled multiplex PCR. For the original study's pipeline: The number of nucleated cells in each sample was estimated by amplification of reference gene primers within the assay. To quantify the absolute abundance of each unique TCRbeta CDR3 rearrangement, sequence reads were collapsed and filtered. Productive Simpson clonality was computed per sample as the square root of Simpson's diversity index over productive rearrangements. What TCRdb holds here is the immuneACCESS table cut down to in-frame rearrangements. Part of the clones is not present; checked against another copy, under half of the missing clones reflect an unresolved V gene, and the others are unexplained. The V and J calls and clone size are taken from that table; D and trimming were inferred from the DNA. This sample lists about 120,000 clones; approximately 80% were detected once. The ten most abundant clones make up roughly 12% of the sample.

The origin of this receptor is a human donor in a cohort sampled during active COVID-19. The source material was peripheral blood. The chain is assembled from TRBV6-6 and TRBJ1-4, with 9 bases aligning to TRBD1. The DNA sequence is as follows: TGTGCCACTACCGACAGGGGGAATGAAAAACTGTTTTTT. This translates into CATTDRGNEKLFF.